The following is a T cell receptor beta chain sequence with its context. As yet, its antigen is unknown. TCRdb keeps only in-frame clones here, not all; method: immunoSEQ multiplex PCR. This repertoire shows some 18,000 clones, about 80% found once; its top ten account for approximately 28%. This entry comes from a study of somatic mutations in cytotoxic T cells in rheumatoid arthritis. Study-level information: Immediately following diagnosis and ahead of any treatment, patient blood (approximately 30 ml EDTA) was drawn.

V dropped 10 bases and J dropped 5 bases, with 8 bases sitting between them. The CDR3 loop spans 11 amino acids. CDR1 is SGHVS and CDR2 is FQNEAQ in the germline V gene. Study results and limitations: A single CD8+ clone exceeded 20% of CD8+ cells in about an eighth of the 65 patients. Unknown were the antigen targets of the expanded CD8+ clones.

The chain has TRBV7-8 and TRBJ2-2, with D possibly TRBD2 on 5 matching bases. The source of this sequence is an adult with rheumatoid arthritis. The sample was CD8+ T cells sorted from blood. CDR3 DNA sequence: TGTGCCACCTCGGGAACCGGGGAGCTGTTTTTT. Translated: CATSGTGELFF.